This TCR beta chain emerged from a study of blood T cell repertoires in COVID-19. Enrolled during active infection, Seattle patients were then followed longitudinally. Assay used: immunoSEQ multiplex PCR; TCRdb lists only in-frame clones, some missing. The sample lists about 390,000 clones, about 87% occurring once. The sequenced material came from peripheral blood. The clonotype was recovered from a woman aged 60-70 years with COVID-19, enrolled during active disease.

The CDR3 reads CASSQTTGFSYEQYF. The CDR3 DNA reads TGTGCCAGCAGCCAAACGACAGGATTCAGCTACGAGCAGTACTTC. The chain couples TRBV3-1 (or the pseudogene TRBV3-2) to TRBJ2-7; tentatively, D is TRBD1 (6 bases). The V and J ends lost 2 bases and 3 bases respectively, with 14 bases between them. The CDR3 has 15 residues. In germline, CDR1 is LGHDT, CDR2 YNNKEL (reference sequence).